Here is one T cell receptor (beta chain) with its context. The antigen is not known. This specimen belongs to a study of a mutant IDH1 vaccine in newly diagnosed glioma. The wider study: Treated patients showed a male proportion of roughly 60%, a female proportion of around 40%, and a mean age of 40.4 years.

Time point described: week 11, during vaccination. The vaccine gave 300 ug of a 20-mer mutant IDH1 peptide subcutaneously per dose. This table comes from immunoSEQ multiplex PCR, and its TCRdb copy is limited to in-frame clones, with some not included. The sample carries 60,000 to 75,000 clones, 84% recorded once. The receptor's source is a man between 25 and 39 years old with glioma. The source was PBMCs, collected from a glioma patient whose treatment included an IDH1 peptide vaccine.

The CDR3 region is CATSWGKNTGELFF. The CDR3 nucleotides read TGCGCCACCTCTTGGGGGAAGAACACCGGGGAGCTGTTTTTT. This chain uses TRBV5-1 with TRBJ2-2; either TRBD1 or TRBD2 may fit D (5 bases each). The germline V gene has CDR1 SGHRS and CDR2 YFSETQ. CDR3 length equals 14 residues. V lost 9 bases and J 1 base, leaving 13 bases between the germline ends.